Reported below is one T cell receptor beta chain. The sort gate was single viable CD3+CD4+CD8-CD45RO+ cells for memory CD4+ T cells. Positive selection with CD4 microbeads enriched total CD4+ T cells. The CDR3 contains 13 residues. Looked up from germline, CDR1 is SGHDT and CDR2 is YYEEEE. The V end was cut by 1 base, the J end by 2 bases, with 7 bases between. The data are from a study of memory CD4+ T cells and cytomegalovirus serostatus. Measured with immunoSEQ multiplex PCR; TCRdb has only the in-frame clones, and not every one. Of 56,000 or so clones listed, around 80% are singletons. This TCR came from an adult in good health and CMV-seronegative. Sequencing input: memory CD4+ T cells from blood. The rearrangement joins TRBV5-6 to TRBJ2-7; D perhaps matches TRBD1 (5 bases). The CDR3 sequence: CASSLQQAYEQYF. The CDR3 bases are TGTGCCAGCAGCTTGCAACAGGCCTACGAGCAGTACTTC.